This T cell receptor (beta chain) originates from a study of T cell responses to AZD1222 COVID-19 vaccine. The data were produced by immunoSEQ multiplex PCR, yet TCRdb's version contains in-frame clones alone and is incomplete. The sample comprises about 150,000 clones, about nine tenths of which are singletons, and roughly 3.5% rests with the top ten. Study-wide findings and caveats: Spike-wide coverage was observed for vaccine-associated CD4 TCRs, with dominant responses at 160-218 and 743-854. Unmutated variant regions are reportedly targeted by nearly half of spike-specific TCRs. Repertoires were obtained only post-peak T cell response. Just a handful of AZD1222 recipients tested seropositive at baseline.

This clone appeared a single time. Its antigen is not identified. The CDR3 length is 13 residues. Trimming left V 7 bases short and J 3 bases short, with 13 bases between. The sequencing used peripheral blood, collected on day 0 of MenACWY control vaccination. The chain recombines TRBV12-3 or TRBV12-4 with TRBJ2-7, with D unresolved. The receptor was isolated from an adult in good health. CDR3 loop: CASTPLWGYEQYF. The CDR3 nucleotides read TGTGCCAGCACCCCACTTTGGGGCTACGAGCAGTACTTC.